A selection of T cell receptor beta chains follows, all from one sample in a study of beta chain features in type 1 diabetes. TCRdb keeps only in-frame clones here, not all; method: immunoSEQ multiplex PCR. Here the sample spans 450,000 to 600,000 clones, approximately 30% being singletons. Sequences were obtained from naive CD4+ T cells from blood. The receptors derive from a man aged 18 to 29 in good health. Both conserved end residues are part of each CDR3. Each record gives: V gene, J gene, clone size, D gene, CDR3 DNA, CDR3 protein. A D gene is named only where the DNA matches it firmly. Size is omitted from some rows. Given values are once, few, many or a class for expanded clones.

TRBV5-1,TRBJ2-1,NA,TRBD2,TGCGCCAGCAGCCCGGAGGCGGGAGGACTCAATGAGCAGTTCTTC,CASSPEAGGLNEQFF
TRBV10-3,TRBJ2-1,NA,TRBD2,TGTGCCATCAGTGAAAGGATAGCGGGAGACAATGAGCAGTTCTTC,CAISERIAGDNEQFF
TRBV29-1,TRBJ1-3,NA,NA,TGCAGCGTTGGCTCTGGAAACACCATATATTTT,CSVGSGNTIYF
TRBV7-3,TRBJ2-1,NA,NA,TGTGCCAGCAGCTCAGGTGGACAGCCATACAATGAGCAGTTCTTC,CASSSGGQPYNEQFF
TRBV9,TRBJ2-2,NA,TRBD1,TGTGCCAGCAGCGCCCCTGGACAGGGGGCAGTTTTCGGGGAGCTGTTTTTT,CASSAPGQGAVFGELFF
TRBV6-6,TRBJ2-3,NA,TRBD2,TGTGCCAGCAGTTACTCGACTAGCGGGAGAACAGATACGCAGTATTTT,CASSYSTSGRTDTQYF
TRBV30,TRBJ1-3,once,TRBD1,TGTGCCTGGAGGACAGGGGGAAACACCATATATTTT,CAWRTGGNTIYF
TRBV7-2,TRBJ1-3,few,NA,TGTGCCAGCCTGACAGCGGTTGGAAACACCATATATTTT,CASLTAVGNTIYF
TRBV6-6,TRBJ2-1,NA,NA,TGTGCCAGCAGTTACTCCTTCGCAAATGAGCAGTTCTTC,CASSYSFANEQFF
TRBV25-1,TRBJ1-1,few,NA,TGTGCCAGCAGTGCGAAGCTGTTTGGGACTGAAGCTTTCTTT,CASSAKLFGTEAFF
TRBV7-3,TRBJ2-3,few,NA,TGTGCCAGCAGCTCAGGATCGGGAGTCACAGATACGCAGTATTTT,CASSSGSGVTDTQYF
TRBV15,TRBJ2-2,NA,NA,TGTGCCACCAGCCGGGGACTCGTAGAAAAGGAGCTGTTTTTT,CATSRGLVEKELFF
TRBV9,TRBJ1-1,NA,NA,TGTGCCAGCAGCGTAGAGGGAGCGAACCCTAAAGCTTTCTTT,CASSVEGANPKAFF
TRBV13,TRBJ2-3,few,NA,TGTGCCAGCAGCTTAGATCGAGCGGTGGATACGCAGTATTTT,CASSLDRAVDTQYF
TRBV5-1,TRBJ2-2,few,NA,TGCGCCAGCAGCTTGGACGCGGCGAACACCGGGGAGCTGTTTTTT,CASSLDAANTGELFF
TRBV2,TRBJ2-7,NA,NA,TGTGCCAGCAGTGAAGTTCAGCAACACTTC,CASSEVQQHF
TRBV29-1,TRBJ2-1,NA,TRBD1,TGCAGCGTTGGCTGGGACAGGGGGCTGTTTGAGCAGTTCTTC,CSVGWDRGLFEQFF
TRBV30,TRBJ1-2,NA,NA,TGTGCCTGGAGTCAGGGGCTCCTGACCTATGGCTACACCTTC,CAWSQGLLTYGYTF
TRBV5-1,TRBJ2-1,NA,NA,TGCGCCAGCAGCTCGGATGTCCCCTCCTACAATGAGCAGTTCTTC,CASSSDVPSYNEQFF
TRBV4-1,TRBJ1-4,few,TRBD1,TGCGCCAGCAGCCACCCGGGGGCAGGGGGAGACAAACTGTTTTTT,CASSHPGAGGDKLFF
TRBV14,TRBJ2-6,NA,TRBD1,TGTGCCAGCAGCCAGGACCGACAGGGGGGCATCTCTGGGGCCAACGTCCTGACTTTC,CASSQDRQGGISGANVLTF
TRBV7-9,TRBJ2-5,NA,TRBD1,TGTGCCAGCAGCCTCCAGGGGGCAGGGGAGACCCAGTACTTC,CASSLQGAGETQYF
TRBV30,TRBJ1-3,few,NA,TGTGCCTCCCACACAAGGTCTGGAAACACCATATATTTT,CASHTRSGNTIYF
TRBV23-1,TRBJ1-5,NA,TRBD1,TGCGCCAGCAGTCCAATACAGGGGATTCAGCCCCAGCATTTT,CASSPIQGIQPQHF
TRBV30,TRBJ1-2,NA,NA,TGTGCCTGGAGTGTACTATTCGGGGACTCTAGCTATGGCTACACCTTC,CAWSVLFGDSSYGYTF
TRBV15,TRBJ2-7,few,NA,TGTGCCACCAGCAGAGCGGCCGAAGCTGGGGAGCAGTACTTC,CATSRAAEAGEQYF
TRBV7-9,TRBJ2-5,NA,NA,TGTGCCAGCAGCTCCTGGTGGGGGGCCGAGACCCAGTACTTC,CASSSWWGAETQYF
TRBV7-9,TRBJ2-7,NA,NA,TGTGCCAGCAGCTCCAATCGGATGGACGAGCAGTACTTC,CASSSNRMDEQYF
TRBV9,TRBJ2-5,NA,NA,TGTGCCAGCAGCGTAGACACGGTCCAGGAGACCCAGTACTTC,CASSVDTVQETQYF
TRBV29-1,TRBJ2-1,few,NA,TGCAGCGTTGGCCCCTGGGGTACCAACAATGAGCAGTTCTTC,CSVGPWGTNNEQFF
TRBV6-6,TRBJ1-1,NA,NA,TGTGCCAGCAGTTACAGGCTGAACACTGAAGCTTTCTTT,CASSYRLNTEAFF
TRBV4-2,TRBJ2-1,few,TRBD2,TGTGCCAGCAGCCAAGAAGGGTTAGCGGGAGATAATGAGCAGTTCTTC,CASSQEGLAGDNEQFF
TRBV9,TRBJ2-1,NA,NA,TGTGCCAGCAGCGTGGAACAGGTGATTAACAATGAGCAGTTCTTC,CASSVEQVINNEQFF
TRBV29-1,TRBJ1-1,few,NA,TGCGGGGGGCAGGGAGGAACTGAAGCTTTCTTT,CGGQGGTEAFF
TRBV5-1,TRBJ2-1,NA,NA,TGCGCCAGCAGCTTGCCCCCAGGGAATGAGCAGTTCTTC,CASSLPPGNEQFF
TRBV28,TRBJ1-1,few,NA,TGTGCCAGCAGTCAAGGAGGATACACTGAAGCTTTCTTT,CASSQGGYTEAFF
TRBV29-1,TRBJ1-4,NA,NA,TGCAGCGTTGAGGTAGAGGAAAAACTGTTTTTT,CSVEVEEKLFF
TRBV7-2,TRBJ2-7,NA,NA,TGTGCCAGCAGCTACCGCCGCGAGGTACCCAGCTCCTACGAGCAGTACTTC,CASSYRREVPSSYEQYF
TRBV2,TRBJ2-1,NA,NA,TGTGCCAGCAAGCCTAGCGCTTACTACAATGAGCAGTTCTTC,CASKPSAYYNEQFF
TRBV30,TRBJ1-2,NA,NA,TGTGCCTGGAGTCCCGACTCTACTAACTATGGCTACACCTTC,CAWSPDSTNYGYTF
TRBV9,TRBJ2-3,few,TRBD2,TGTGCCAGCAGCGCGGGACTAGCGGATTTCACAGATACGCAGTATTTT,CASSAGLADFTDTQYF
TRBV2,TRBJ2-3,once,NA,TGTGCCAGCAGTGAACTAACTCTGGCCTTAGATACGCAGTATTTT,CASSELTLALDTQYF
TRBV9,TRBJ2-3,NA,TRBD1,TGTGCCAGCAGCGTAAGGACAGGGGGCACAGATACGCAGTATTTT,CASSVRTGGTDTQYF
TRBV4-3,TRBJ2-1,NA,TRBD2,TGCGCCAGCAGCCCTGCGGGTGTATTGAGCGGGAGGGTAGATGAGCAGTTCTTC,CASSPAGVLSGRVDEQFF
TRBV5-1,TRBJ2-3,NA,NA,TGCGCCAGCAGCTTCGCCGTCGATACGCAGTATTTT,CASSFAVDTQYF
TRBV29-1,TRBJ2-1,NA,NA,TGCAGCGTTGCTCCTACTTACAATGAGCAGTTCTTC,CSVAPTYNEQFF